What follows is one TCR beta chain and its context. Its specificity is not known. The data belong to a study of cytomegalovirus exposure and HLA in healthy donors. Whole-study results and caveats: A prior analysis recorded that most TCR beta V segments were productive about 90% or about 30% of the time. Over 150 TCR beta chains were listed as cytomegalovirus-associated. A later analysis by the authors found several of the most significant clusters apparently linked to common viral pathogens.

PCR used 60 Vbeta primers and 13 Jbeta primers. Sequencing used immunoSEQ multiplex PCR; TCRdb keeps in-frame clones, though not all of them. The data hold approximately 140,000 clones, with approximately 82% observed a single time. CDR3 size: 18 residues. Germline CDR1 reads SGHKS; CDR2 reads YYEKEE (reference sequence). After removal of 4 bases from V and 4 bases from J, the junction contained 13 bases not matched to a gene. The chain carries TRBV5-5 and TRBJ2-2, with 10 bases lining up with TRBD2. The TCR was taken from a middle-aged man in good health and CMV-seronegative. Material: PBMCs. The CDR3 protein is CASSRSGGLLTGTGELFF. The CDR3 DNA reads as TGTGCCAGCAGCCGTAGCGGGGGGCTTCTCACAGGCACCGGGGAGCTGTTTTTT.